This T cell receptor (beta chain) originates from a study of blood T cells in healthy people across ages. Each sample yielded at least 6 million isolated PBMCs. Extraction of total RNA produced a minimum of 5 micrograms from each sample. This clonotype was picked up a small number of times. Its specificity is not known. General study results and limits: Donor CMV infection status was unknown, possibly confounding age-related changes in expanded clonotypes.

Germline V gives CDR1 SQVTM, CDR2 ANQGSEA. The CDR3 covers 15 residues. V lost 3 bases and J lost 3, with 18 bases in between. Sample-barcoded 5' priming and a J-beta primer mix drove a second PCR of roughly 7 to 11 cycles. Using its own MiXCR run on the 5' RACE reads, TCRdb lists one record per CDR3 protein. The sample yields almost 1 million distinct CDR3 sequences, roughly half seen once. The TCR was taken from a woman between 55 and 75 years old in good health. Material for sequencing was blood. This chain joins TRBV29-1 and TRBJ2-7; D remains unclear. Written as DNA, the CDR3 is TGCAGCGTTGATTATGGACCGATTCCTGTCTACGAGCAGTACTTC. Its protein product is CSVDYGPIPVYEQYF.